The source of this T cell receptor (beta chain) is a study of T cell responses to AZD1222 COVID-19 vaccine. The CDR3 runs 16 residues. The V and J ends lost 5 bases and 2 bases respectively, with 15 bases between them. Looked up from germline, CDR1 is MNHNY and CDR2 is SVGAGI (reference sequence). Findings of the study overall: None of the repertoires were sampled until the peak T cell response had passed. There were mostly white British donors and more females than males, and clonal diversity was possibly underestimated. Only six or seven AZD1222 recipients tested seropositive at baseline.

Sequencing used immunoSEQ multiplex PCR; TCRdb keeps in-frame clones, though not all of them. The table shows roughly 200,000 clones, with around nine tenths occurring only once. This clone has a single count. The target antigen is unknown. Sample: peripheral blood, taken 28 days after the second dose of the MenACWY control vaccine. This clonotype was sampled from an adult who received the MenACWY meningococcal vaccine as a control. The chain couples TRBV6-6 to TRBJ1-4; tentatively, D is TRBD1 (6 bases). The CDR3 nucleotides are TGTGCCAGCAGTGGACAGTTATCCGTCACTAATGAAAAACTGTTTTTT. Residues: CASSGQLSVTNEKLFF.